The rows below give T cell receptor beta chains drawn from one sample of a study of lymphopenia after photon versus proton radiotherapy. TCRdb's copy holds only in-frame clones and misses some; the assay was immunoSEQ multiplex PCR. The table records tens of thousands of clones, more than 70% of them present only once. Sequencing used peripheral blood, obtained from a patient treated with photon-based radiotherapy. These receptors all stem from a man aged 45-60 years with gastric cancer. Each CDR3 is given with its conserved first and last residue. The order of the fields is V gene, J gene, clone size, D gene, CDR3 protein, CDR3 DNA. D genes are given only for firm matches. Some rows mark clone size as missing; the rest say once, few, many or name a class of expanded clone.

TRBV7-2,TRBJ2-1,.,.,CASSLGPSNNEQFF,TGTGCCAGCAGCTTAGGACCCAGTAACAATGAGCAGTTCTTC
TRBV18,TRBJ1-1,.,.,CASSRQSMNTEAFF,TGTGCCAGCTCACGACAGTCTATGAACACTGAAGCTTTCTTT
TRBV19,TRBJ2-1,.,.,CASSIEELAGNEQFF,TGTGCCAGTAGTATAGAGGAACTAGCCGGTAATGAGCAGTTCTTC
TRBV11-2,TRBJ2-3,.,.,CASSSAWDSTDTQYF,TGTGCCAGCAGCTCAGCTTGGGACTCGACAGATACGCAGTATTTT
TRBV7-2,TRBJ2-5,.,TRBD1,CASSLDPTGTGGRETQYF,TGTGCCAGCAGCTTAGACCCCACTGGGACAGGGGGCCGAGAGACCCAGTACTTC
TRBV30,TRBJ2-4,.,.,CAWSVKGVGKNIQYF,TGTGCCTGGAGTGTGAAGGGGGTGGGCAAAAACATTCAGTACTTC
TRBV30,TRBJ2-3,.,TRBD1,CAWGDRGRVDTQYF,TGTGCCTGGGGGGACAGGGGGCGAGTAGATACGCAGTATTTT
TRBV29-1,TRBJ1-5,.,TRBD1,CSVQDREGQPQHF,TGCAGCGTTCAGGACAGGGAGGGCCAGCCCCAGCATTTT
TRBV5-6,TRBJ1-2,few,.,CASSTRTVINYGYTF,TGTGCCAGCAGCACCCGGACAGTTATTAACTATGGCTACACCTTC
TRBV6-5,TRBJ1-5,.,TRBD1,CASSYQKGANQPQHF,TGTGCCAGCAGTTATCAGAAGGGGGCAAATCAGCCCCAGCATTTT
TRBV18,TRBJ1-2,.,.,CASSPGKTNYGYTF,TGTGCCAGCTCACCAGGCAAGACTAACTATGGCTACACCTTC
TRBV5-6,TRBJ2-7,.,.,CASSSPQGYEQYF,TGTGCCAGCAGCTCCCCACAGGGTTACGAGCAGTACTTC
TRBV5-1,TRBJ2-7,once,.,CASSLRIPSYEQYF,TGCGCCAGCAGCTTGCGAATCCCATCCTACGAGCAGTACTTC
TRBV5-1,TRBJ1-2,.,TRBD1,CASSQDRVGGYTF,TGCGCCAGCAGCCAGGACAGGGTGGGCGGCTACACCTTC
TRBV5-1,TRBJ1-4,.,TRBD1,CASSLGRGQDEKLFF,TGCGCCAGCAGCTTGGGCAGGGGACAGGATGAAAAACTGTTTTTT
TRBV15,TRBJ2-2,.,TRBD1,CATSRDARGLTGELFF,TGTGCCACCAGCAGAGATGCCAGGGGGCTCACCGGGGAGCTGTTTTTT
TRBV28,TRBJ2-3,.,.,CASSFRTSGRVTDTQYF,TGTGCCAGCAGTTTTCGGACATCCGGACGAGTCACAGATACGCAGTATTTT
TRBV5-1,TRBJ1-1,.,TRBD1,CASSLGQGYTEAFF,TGCGCCAGCAGCCTGGGACAGGGCTACACTGAAGCTTTCTTT
TRBV6-5,TRBJ2-7,.,.,CASSSMSSYEQYF,TGTGCCAGCAGTTCAATGAGCTCCTACGAGCAGTACTTC
TRBV4-1,TRBJ2-7,.,TRBD1,CASSQGPGQGIYEQYF,TGCGCCAGCAGCCAAGGGCCGGGACAGGGTATCTACGAGCAGTACTTC